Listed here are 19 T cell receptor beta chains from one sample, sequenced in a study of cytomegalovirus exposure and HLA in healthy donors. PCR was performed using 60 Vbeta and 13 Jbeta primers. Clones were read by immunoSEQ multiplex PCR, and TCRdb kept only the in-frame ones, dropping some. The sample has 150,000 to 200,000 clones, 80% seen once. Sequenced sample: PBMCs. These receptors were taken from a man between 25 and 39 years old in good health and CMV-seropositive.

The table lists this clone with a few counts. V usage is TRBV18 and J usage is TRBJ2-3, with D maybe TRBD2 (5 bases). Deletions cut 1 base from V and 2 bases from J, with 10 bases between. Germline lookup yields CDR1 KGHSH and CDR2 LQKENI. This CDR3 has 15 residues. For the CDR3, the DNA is TGTGCCAGCTCACCACGCGCGGGTATCACAGATACGCAGTATTTT. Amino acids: CASSPRAGITDTQYF.

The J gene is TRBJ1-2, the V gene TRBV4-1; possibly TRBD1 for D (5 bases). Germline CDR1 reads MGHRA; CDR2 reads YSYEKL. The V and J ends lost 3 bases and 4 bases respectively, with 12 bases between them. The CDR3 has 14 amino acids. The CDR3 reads CASSQGTGAYGYTF. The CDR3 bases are TGCGCCAGCAGCCAGGGAACAGGTGCCTATGGCTACACCTTC.

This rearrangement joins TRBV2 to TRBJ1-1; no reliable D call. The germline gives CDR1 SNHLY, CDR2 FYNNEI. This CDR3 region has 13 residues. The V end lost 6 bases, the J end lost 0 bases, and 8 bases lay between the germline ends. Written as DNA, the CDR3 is TGTGCCAGCAGCGAGGGTGTGAACACTGAAGCTTTCTTT. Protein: CASSEGVNTEAFF.

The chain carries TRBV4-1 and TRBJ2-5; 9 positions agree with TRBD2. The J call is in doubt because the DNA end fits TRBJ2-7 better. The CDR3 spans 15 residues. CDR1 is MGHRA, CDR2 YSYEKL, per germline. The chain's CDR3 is CASSPAGGRGDEQYF. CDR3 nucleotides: TGCGCCAGCAGCCCCGCGGGGGGGCGGGGGGACGAGCAGTACTTC.

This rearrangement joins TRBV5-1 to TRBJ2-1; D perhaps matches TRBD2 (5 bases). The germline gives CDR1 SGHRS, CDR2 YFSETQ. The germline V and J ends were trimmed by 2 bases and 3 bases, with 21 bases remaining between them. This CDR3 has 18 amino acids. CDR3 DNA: TGCGCCAGCAGCTTTGACCCACGGGGTAGCGCAATCTACAATGAGCAGTTCTTC. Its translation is CASSFDPRGSAIYNEQFF.

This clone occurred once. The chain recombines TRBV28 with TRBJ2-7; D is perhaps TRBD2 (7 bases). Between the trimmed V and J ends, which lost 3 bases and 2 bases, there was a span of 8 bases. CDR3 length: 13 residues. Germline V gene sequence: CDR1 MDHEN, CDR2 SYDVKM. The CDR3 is CASSLRGPYEQYF. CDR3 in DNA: TGTGCCAGCAGTTTGCGGGGGCCCTACGAGCAGTACTTC.

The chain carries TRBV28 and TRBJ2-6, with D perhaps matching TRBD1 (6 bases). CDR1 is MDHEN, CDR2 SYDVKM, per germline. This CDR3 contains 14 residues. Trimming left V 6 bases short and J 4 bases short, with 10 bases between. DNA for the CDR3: TGTGCCAGCAGCCACAGGGCGGGGGCCAACGTCCTGACTTTC. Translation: CASSHRAGANVLTF.

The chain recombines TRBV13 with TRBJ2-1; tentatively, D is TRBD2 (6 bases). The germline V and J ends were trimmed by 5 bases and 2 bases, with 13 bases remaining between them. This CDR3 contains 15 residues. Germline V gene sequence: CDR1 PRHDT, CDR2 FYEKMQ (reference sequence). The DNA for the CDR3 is TGTGCCAGCAGCATACGCGGGGTGACCTACAATGAGCAGTTCTTC. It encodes CASSIRGVTYNEQFF.

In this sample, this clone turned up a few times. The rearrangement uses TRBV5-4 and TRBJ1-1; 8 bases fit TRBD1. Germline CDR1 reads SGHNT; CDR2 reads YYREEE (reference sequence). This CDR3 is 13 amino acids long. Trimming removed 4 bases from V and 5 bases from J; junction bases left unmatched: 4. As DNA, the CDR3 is TGTGCCAGCAGCCAACGGACAGGGACTGAAGCTTTCTTT. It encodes CASSQRTGTEAFF.

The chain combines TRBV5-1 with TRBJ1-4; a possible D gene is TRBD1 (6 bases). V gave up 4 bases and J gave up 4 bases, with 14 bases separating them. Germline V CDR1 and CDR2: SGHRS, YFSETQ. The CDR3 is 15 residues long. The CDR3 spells CASSPDSAGNEKLFF. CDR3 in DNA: TGCGCCAGCAGCCCGGACAGCGCGGGTAATGAAAAACTGTTTTTT.

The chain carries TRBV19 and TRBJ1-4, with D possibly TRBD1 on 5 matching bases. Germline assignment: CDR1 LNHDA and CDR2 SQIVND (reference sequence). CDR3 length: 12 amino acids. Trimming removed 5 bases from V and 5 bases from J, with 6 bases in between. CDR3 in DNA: TGTGCCAGTAGTTACAGGAATGAAAAACTGTTTTTT. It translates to CASSYRNEKLFF.

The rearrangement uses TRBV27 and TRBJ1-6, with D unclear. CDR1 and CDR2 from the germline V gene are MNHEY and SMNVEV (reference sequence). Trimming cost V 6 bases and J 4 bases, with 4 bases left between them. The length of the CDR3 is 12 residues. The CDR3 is CASSPYNSPLHF. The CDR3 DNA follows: TGTGCCAGCAGCCCGTATAATTCACCCCTCCACTTT.

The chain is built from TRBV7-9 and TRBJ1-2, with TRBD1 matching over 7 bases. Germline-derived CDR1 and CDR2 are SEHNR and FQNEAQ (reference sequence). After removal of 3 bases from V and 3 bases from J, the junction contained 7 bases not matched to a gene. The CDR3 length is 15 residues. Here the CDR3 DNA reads TGTGCCAGCAGCTTGGGACAGACCAACTACTATGGCTACACCTTC. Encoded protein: CASSLGQTNYYGYTF.

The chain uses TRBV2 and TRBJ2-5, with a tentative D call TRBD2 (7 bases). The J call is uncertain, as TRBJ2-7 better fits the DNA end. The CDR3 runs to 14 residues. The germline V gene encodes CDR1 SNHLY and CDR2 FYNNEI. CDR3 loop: CASMGGGPSYEQYF. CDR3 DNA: TGTGCCAGCATGGGGGGGGGCCCTTCCTACGAGCAGTACTTC.

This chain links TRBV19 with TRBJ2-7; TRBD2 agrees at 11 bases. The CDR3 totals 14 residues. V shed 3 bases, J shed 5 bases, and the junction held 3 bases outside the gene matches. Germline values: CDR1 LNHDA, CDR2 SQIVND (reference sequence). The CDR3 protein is CASSISGRGDEQYF. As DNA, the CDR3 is TGTGCCAGTAGTATTAGCGGGAGGGGAGACGAGCAGTACTTC. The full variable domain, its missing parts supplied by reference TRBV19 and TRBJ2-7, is DGGITQSPKYLFRKEGQNVTLSCEQNLNHDAMYWYRQDPGQGLRLIYYSQIVNDFQKGDIAEGYSVSREKKESFPLTVTSAQKNPTAFYLCASSISGRGDEQYFGPGTRLTVT.

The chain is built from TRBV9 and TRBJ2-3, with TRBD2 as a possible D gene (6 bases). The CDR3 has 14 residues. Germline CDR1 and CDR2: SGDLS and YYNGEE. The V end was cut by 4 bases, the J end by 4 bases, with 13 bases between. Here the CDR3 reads CASSPRGLPDTQYF. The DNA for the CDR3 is TGTGCCAGCAGCCCACGGGGACTTCCAGATACGCAGTATTTT.

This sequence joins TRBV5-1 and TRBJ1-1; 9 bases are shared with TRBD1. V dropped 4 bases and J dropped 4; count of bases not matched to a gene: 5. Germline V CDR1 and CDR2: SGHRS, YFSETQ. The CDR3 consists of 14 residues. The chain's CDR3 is CASSPGQGRTEAFF. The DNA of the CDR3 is TGCGCCAGCAGCCCGGGACAGGGACGCACTGAAGCTTTCTTT.

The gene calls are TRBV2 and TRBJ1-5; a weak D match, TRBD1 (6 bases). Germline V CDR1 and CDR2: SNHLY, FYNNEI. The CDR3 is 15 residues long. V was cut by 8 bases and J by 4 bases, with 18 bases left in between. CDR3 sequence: CASRSGVQGNQPQHF. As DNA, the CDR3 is TGTGCCAGCCGGAGTGGTGTCCAGGGGAATCAGCCCCAGCATTTT.

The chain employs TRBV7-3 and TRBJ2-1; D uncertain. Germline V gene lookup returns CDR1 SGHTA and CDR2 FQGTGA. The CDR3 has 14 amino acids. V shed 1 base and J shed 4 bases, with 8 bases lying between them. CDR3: CASSLRAGYNEQFF. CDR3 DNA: TGTGCCAGCAGCTTAAGGGCTGGATACAATGAGCAGTTCTTC.